One and the same sample provided the 25 T cell receptor beta chains below, sequenced in a study of blood T cell repertoires in COVID-19. Sequencing was performed with immunoSEQ multiplex PCR; in TCRdb, only in-frame clones are kept and a portion is missing. The sample contains under 170,000 clones, 80% to 90% of which appear only once. Sequencing was carried out using peripheral blood. Receptors were obtained from a man between 65 and 85 years old with acute or convalescent COVID-19.

This chain links TRBV5-1 with TRBJ2-5; D is possibly TRBD1 (6 bases). From germline, CDR1 is SGHRS and CDR2 YFSETQ. Trimming cost V 0 bases and J 1 base, with 7 bases left between them. The CDR3 contains 14 residues. CDR3: CASSLGGLQETQYF. The CDR3, as DNA: TGCGCCAGCAGCTTGGGGGGGCTCCAAGAGACCCAGTACTTC. Supplemented by reference TRBV5-1 and TRBJ2-5, the full variable domain reads KAGVTQTPRYLIKTRGQQVTLSCSPISGHRSVSWYQQTPGQGLQFLFEYFSETQRNKGNFPGRFSGRQFSNSRSEMNVSTLELGDSALYLCASSLGGLQETQYFGPGTRLLVL.

The chain joins TRBV7-8 to TRBJ1-2; tentative D call: TRBD1 (5 bases). V was cut by 2 bases and J by 6 bases, with 19 bases left in between. CDR3 length: 16 amino acids. Germline lookup yields CDR1 SGHVS and CDR2 FQNEAQ. In DNA form, the CDR3 reads TGTGCCAGCAGCTTATTGGGGGGGAGGGTAGTGGATGGCTACACCTTC. It codes for CASSLLGGRVVDGYTF.

This chain links TRBV28 with TRBJ2-1; TRBD2 matches at 8 bases. V shed 4 bases and J 0 bases; nucleotides not matched to a gene: 5. The CDR3 is 16 amino acids. Germline values: CDR1 MDHEN, CDR2 SYDVKM. Here the CDR3 DNA reads TGTGCCAGCAGTTCCCCCGGGAGGGCCTCCTACAATGAGCAGTTCTTC. This gives the protein CASSSPGRASYNEQFF. The variable domain in full, completed from reference TRBV28 and TRBJ2-1, reads DVKVTQSSRYLVKRTGEKVFLECVQDMDHENMFWYRQDPGLGLRLIYFSYDVKMKEKGDIPEGYSVSREKKERFSLILESASTNQTSMYLCASSSPGRASYNEQFFGPGTRLTVL.

This clone was seen a single time. The V call is TRBV28, the J call TRBJ2-5; D perhaps matches TRBD1 (6 bases). The CDR3 has 13 residues. Germline V gene sequence: CDR1 MDHEN, CDR2 SYDVKM. Trimming removed 7 bases from V and 3 bases from J, with 12 bases in between. This CDR3 reads CASNQGFEETQYF. CDR3 bases: TGTGCCAGCAATCAGGGGTTTGAAGAGACCCAGTACTTC.

The chain joins TRBV27 to TRBJ2-5, with 10 bases that match TRBD2. The CDR3 extends over 16 amino acids. Unmatched junction bases numbered 11, after V lost 5 bases and J lost 5 bases. Germline lookup yields CDR1 MNHEY and CDR2 SMNVEV (reference sequence). CDR3 DNA: TGTGCCAGCAGTACGGGAGCGGGAGGGTATCAGGAGACCCAGTACTTC. This encodes CASSTGAGGYQETQYF.

The V gene is TRBV11-2, the J gene TRBJ1-1; D may be TRBD1 (6 bases). CDR1 SGHAT and CDR2 FQNNGV come from the germline V gene. The ends were cut back, 5 bases at V and 2 bases at J, with 12 bases in the middle. This CDR3 is built from 14 residues. CDR3: CASSPRTANTEAFF. CDR3 nucleotide sequence: TGTGCCAGCAGCCCCCGGACAGCAAACACTGAAGCTTTCTTT.

This clone has a handful of counts. CDR3 DNA: TGCGCCAGCAGCCAAGTTGGGACAGGCTACGAGCAGTACTTC. Translating gives CASSQVGTGYEQYF. The gene calls are TRBV4-1 and TRBJ2-7; 8 bases are shared with TRBD1. Looked up from germline, CDR1 is MGHRA and CDR2 is YSYEKL. CDR3 size: 14 residues. The J segment lost 3 bases and the V segment lost 1 base, leaving 2 bases of the junction unmatched.

This chain connects TRBV18 to TRBJ2-3; D call uncertain. Germline-derived CDR1 and CDR2 are KGHSH and LQKENI. The CDR3 loop spans 14 amino acids. V shed 3 bases and J shed 2 bases, with 9 bases lying between them. The chain's CDR3 is CASSPPTNTDTQYF. CDR3 DNA: TGTGCCAGCTCACCCCCGACAAACACAGATACGCAGTATTTT.

This sequence joins TRBV7-9 and TRBJ2-5; 8 nucleotides align to TRBD1. Germline V gene data show CDR1 as SEHNR and CDR2 as FQNEAQ (reference sequence). Trimming at V came to 1 base and at J to 5 bases, leaving 9 bases not matched to a gene. CDR3 size: 16 residues. CDR3 region: CASSLGDRNYEETQYF. The CDR3 region has the DNA TGTGCCAGCAGCTTAGGGGACAGGAACTACGAGGAGACCCAGTACTTC.

This clone was found once. The chain employs TRBV6-1 and TRBJ2-3, with 12 bases lining up with TRBD2. J gave up 6 bases and V 4 bases, and 8 bases lay outside the gene matches. The CDR3 runs to 16 residues. The germline gives CDR1 MNHNS, CDR2 SASEGT. For the CDR3, the DNA is TGTGCCAGCAGTGCCTGGACTAGCGGGGCCCGGGATACGCAGTATTTT. Translation gives CASSAWTSGARDTQYF.

This chain joins TRBV5-4 and TRBJ2-1; 8 bases are a match to TRBD1. Trimming removed 5 bases from V and 14 bases from J; junction bases left unmatched: 12. Per the germline V gene, CDR1 is SGHNT and CDR2 is YYREEE (reference sequence). This CDR3 comprises 13 residues. DNA for the CDR3: TGTGCCAGCAGACTTTACGGACAGGGTAAGGAGTTCTTC. This translates into CASRLYGQGKEFF.

V gene TRBV7-9 combines with J gene TRBJ1-2, with a possible D match to TRBD1 (6 bases). Germline CDR1 SEHNR, CDR2 FQNEAQ (reference sequence). This CDR3 contains 16 residues. The ends were cut back, 3 bases at V and 6 bases at J, with 20 bases in the middle. Here the CDR3 DNA reads TGTGCCAGCAGCTTCACGCCGGGAGGGGGGCCCGATGGCTACACCTTC. Its protein product is CASSFTPGGGPDGYTF.

J is TRBJ2-5 and V is TRBV29-1, with 7 bases fitting TRBD2. This CDR3 has 14 amino acids. CDR1 is SQVTM, CDR2 ANQGSEA, per germline. Trimming cost V 1 base and J 0 bases; bases outside gene matches: 2. The CDR3 region has the DNA TGCAGCGTTGAAGGGGGGGGGAACCAAGAGACCCAGTACTTC. It codes for CSVEGGGNQETQYF.

This chain uses TRBV24-1 with TRBJ1-2; possible D gene TRBD1, 6 bases. This CDR3 has 13 amino acids. Germline values: CDR1 KGHDR, CDR2 SFDVKD. The V gene lost 5 bases and the J gene lost 6 bases, with 12 bases spanning the gap. The CDR3 region is CATSALDSDGYTF. CDR3 coding DNA: TGTGCCACCAGTGCCTTGGACAGCGATGGCTACACCTTC.

This clone was seen just once. The rearrangement links TRBV3-1 (or the pseudogene TRBV3-2) to TRBJ1-6; 12 bases map to TRBD1. This CDR3 is built from 16 residues. Germline CDR1 is LGHDT and CDR2 is YNNKEL (reference sequence). The V gene end was trimmed by 2 bases and the J gene end by 10 bases; junction bases not matched to a gene: 6. The CDR3 nucleotides are TGTGCCAGCAGCCAACCCGGGACAGGGGGCAACTCACCCCTCCACTTT. This gives the protein CASSQPGTGGNSPLHF.

This rearrangement joins TRBV18 to TRBJ1-6; 7 bases fit TRBD1. The CDR3 is made up of 15 amino acids. CDR1 is KGHSH, CDR2 LQKENI, per germline. V trimming: 4 bases; J trimming: 9 bases; junction bases outside the gene matches: 9. CDR3 region: CASSRTQGNTSPLHF. The CDR3 coding sequence is TGTGCCAGCTCACGAACACAGGGGAATACTTCACCCCTCCACTTT.

This chain uses TRBV10-3 with TRBJ2-5; TRBD1 matches 9 bases. Losses at the gene ends were 6 bases for V and 1 base for J; bases not matched to a gene: 9. CDR1 is ENHRY, CDR2 SYGVKD, per germline. The CDR3 is made up of 16 amino acids. CDR3 nucleotide sequence: TGTGCCATCAGCCCAACAGGGGGCGGAGGCCAAGAGACCCAGTACTTC. It codes for CAISPTGGGGQETQYF.

Only a few counts were recorded for this clone. The V call is TRBV6-5, the J call TRBJ2-1, with D possibly matching TRBD1 (5 bases). The length of the CDR3 is 14 residues. V was shortened by 8 bases and J by 0 bases, with 11 bases between the two germline ends. Germline V CDR1 and CDR2: MNHEY, SVGAGI. The CDR3 DNA is TGTGCCAGCCGCCAGGGTAGCTCCTACAATGAGCAGTTCTTC. It yields the protein CASRQGSSYNEQFF.

This clone was observed once. V is TRBV28 and J is TRBJ2-1, with TRBD2 matching 8 bases. Germline CDR1 and CDR2: MDHEN and SYDVKM. The CDR3 totals 15 residues. The J segment lost 5 bases and the V segment lost 5 bases, leaving 8 bases of the junction unmatched. The CDR3 is CASSLLAEGDNEQFF. In DNA form, the CDR3 reads TGTGCCAGCAGTCTACTAGCGGAGGGCGACAATGAGCAGTTCTTC.

The gene calls are TRBV4-1 and TRBJ2-3; 7 positions agree with TRBD1. The ends lost 1 base at V and 11 bases at J; junction bases unmatched: 6. CDR3 size: 13 residues. Germline-derived CDR1 and CDR2 are MGHRA and YSYEKL. The CDR3 bases are TGCGCCAGCAGCCAAGGACAGGGTTCGGGGCAGTATTTT. Protein sequence: CASSQGQGSGQYF.

The chain couples TRBV18 to TRBJ2-2, with 9 bases that match TRBD1. Germline V gene lookup returns CDR1 KGHSH and CDR2 LQKENI. The CDR3 runs to 15 residues. J was trimmed by 5 bases and V by 4 bases; bases with no gene match: 5. CDR3 bases: TGTGCCAGCTCACTCGGGACAGGGAAAACCGGGGAGCTGTTTTTT. Translation gives CASSLGTGKTGELFF.

This clone was seen only once. The chain joins TRBV9 to TRBJ2-7; 10 bases are a match to TRBD2. The V segment lost 2 bases and the J segment 2 bases; nucleotides outside the gene matches: 10. CDR1 is SGDLS, CDR2 YYNGEE, per germline. The CDR3 runs to 17 residues. The CDR3 DNA reads as TGTGCCAGCAGCGTTGGAGGCCTAGCGGGAGATCCCTACGAGCAGTACTTC. Encoded protein: CASSVGGLAGDPYEQYF.

V usage is TRBV6-1 and J usage is TRBJ2-3; TRBD1 matches at 7 bases. Germline V gene data show CDR1 as MNHNS and CDR2 as SASEGT. J was trimmed by 5 bases and V by 7 bases; bases with no gene match: 6. The CDR3 totals 13 residues. The CDR3 nucleotides are TGTGCCAGCAATGGGCAGGGGGTAGATACGCAGTATTTT. Translation: CASNGQGVDTQYF.

The chain couples TRBV19 to TRBJ2-2; 8 nucleotides line up with TRBD1. The V and J ends lost 6 bases and 3 bases, in that order; junction bases with no gene match: 6. The CDR3 spans 15 residues. Germline V CDR1 and CDR2: LNHDA, SQIVND (reference sequence). The CDR3 nucleotides are TGTGCCAGTAGCCTGGACAGGGTGGACACCGGGGAGCTGTTTTTT. Protein: CASSLDRVDTGELFF.

Only one count was recorded for this clone. The DNA for the CDR3 is TGTGCCAGCAAGGAGACGGGAGGGGAGACCCAGTACTTC. Its translation is CASKETGGETQYF. The chain has TRBV6-5 and TRBJ2-5; 8 positions match TRBD2. Germline CDR1 MNHEY, CDR2 SVGAGI. CDR3 size: 13 residues. V dropped 7 bases and J dropped 5; count of bases not matched to a gene: 6.